This T cell receptor (beta chain) was captured by sequencing in a study of CD8+CD57+ T cells in acquired aplastic anemia. CDR3 length: 12 amino acids. The germline V gene has CDR1 SGDLS and CDR2 YYNGEE. Between the trimmed V and J ends, which lost 3 bases and 4 bases, there was a span of 7 bases. For CDR3 and TCR beta VDJ profiling, genomic DNA was the template used. MiXCR, applied by TCRdb to the reads, yields one record per CDR3 protein. In the table there are around 170,000 distinct CDR3 sequences, around half of which are singletons. Patients included in sequencing had previously demonstrated CD8+CD57+ cell expansion by flow cytometry.

The TCR was taken from a human donor with aplastic anemia. The V and J genes are TRBV9 and TRBJ1-2, with D perhaps TRBD1 (5 bases). The source material was sorted CD4+, CD8+, or CD8+CD57+ T cells (not recorded which) from PBMCs. CDR3 nucleotide sequence: TGTGCCAGCAGCGCGGGACTCTATGGCTACACCTTC. Encoded protein: CASSAGLYGYTF.